The clone carrying this T cell receptor beta chain was observed a few times. The second PCR ran roughly 7 to 12 cycles with a sample-barcoded 5' primer and J-beta primers. TCRdb re-derived calls from the 5' RACE reads in MiXCR, one entry per CDR3 protein. This sample has about 1.6 million distinct CDR3 sequences, with almost 35% found just once. This CDR3 has 15 residues. The V and J ends lost 5 bases and 4 bases, in that order; junction bases with no gene match: 8. Germline CDR1 is MNHNY and CDR2 is SVGAGI (reference sequence). This sample stems from a study of blood T cells in healthy people across ages. Study-level background: Template switching recovered approximately one barcoded beta molecule for every two T cells.

This rearrangement joins TRBV6-6 to TRBJ1-5; 7 bases are a match to TRBD1. The receptor comes from a woman under 40 in good health. The sequencing sample was made of blood. The CDR3, as DNA: TGTGCCAGCAGTCCCCCCGGGACAGAAAATCAGCCCCAGCATTTT. Translating gives CASSPPGTENQPQHF.